These T cell receptor beta chains were read from a single sample in a study of blood T cell repertoires in COVID-19. The table came from immunoSEQ multiplex PCR; TCRdb's copy has only in-frame clones and leaves some out. The sample includes some 130,000 clones, roughly 91% of them seen just once. Sequencing was performed on peripheral blood. These receptors were obtained from a man in his 60s with COVID-19, enrolled during active disease. Both conserved end residues are part of each CDR3. The order of the fields is J gene, clone size, V gene, D gene, CDR3 protein, CDR3 DNA. A D gene is named only where the DNA matches it firmly. Some rows mark clone size as missing; the rest say once, few, many or name a class of expanded clone.

TRBJ2-5	.	TRBV14	TRBD1	CASSQAGQGPQYF	TGTGCCAGCAGCCAAGCTGGACAGGGACCCCAGTACTTC
TRBJ2-2	.	TRBV9	.	CASSEDYQVNGELFF	TGTGCCAGCAGCGAAGACTACCAAGTTAACGGGGAGCTGTTTTTT
TRBJ1-4	once	TRBV5-1	TRBD1	CASSLTGGDEKLFF	TGCGCCAGCAGCTTGACAGGGGGTGATGAAAAACTGTTTTTT
TRBJ1-3	.	TRBV14	TRBD1	CASSLPQGASGNTIYF	TGTGCCAGCAGCCTACCACAGGGGGCATCTGGAAACACCATATATTTT
TRBJ2-5	.	TRBV5-1	TRBD2	CASSSSGGKETQYF	TGCGCCAGCAGCTCTAGCGGGGGGAAAGAGACCCAGTACTTC
TRBJ1-4	.	TRBV2	.	CANSRGEEKLFF	TGTGCCAACAGCAGGGGCGAAGAAAAACTGTTTTTT
TRBJ1-1	.	TRBV5-1	.	CASSLGRAGRVNTEAFF	TGCGCCAGCAGCTTGGGGAGAGCAGGGAGGGTGAACACTGAAGCTTTCTTT
TRBJ1-1	.	TRBV5-1	TRBD1	CASSLTGGSAEAFF	TGCGCCAGCAGCTTGACAGGGGGCTCTGCTGAAGCTTTCTTT
TRBJ2-3	.	TRBV7-9	TRBD1	CASSFTGEPTQYF	TGTGCCAGCAGCTTCACAGGGGAGCCTACGCAGTATTTT
TRBJ2-1	.	TRBV6-5	TRBD1	CASMRGTVLYNEQFF	TGTGCCAGCATGAGGGGGACAGTTTTATACAATGAGCAGTTCTTC
TRBJ2-7	.	TRBV6-6	.	CASTGGGDRRAYEQYF	TGTGCCAGCACCGGAGGGGGCGACAGGCGAGCCTACGAGCAGTACTTC
TRBJ1-2	few	TRBV7-9	.	CASSPGQSGYTF	TGTGCCAGCAGCCCCGGACAGTCTGGCTACACCTTC
TRBJ1-1	.	TRBV9	.	CASSPHLFGLGDKNTEAFF	TGTGCCAGCAGCCCCCATTTGTTCGGCCTGGGCGATAAGAACACTGAAGCTTTCTTT
TRBJ1-6	.	TRBV27	.	CASSPDRTLGPLHF	TGTGCCAGCAGTCCCGACAGGACCCTTGGACCCCTCCACTTT
TRBJ1-1	.	TRBV4-2	.	CASSRAGGAEAFF	TGTGCCAGCAGCCGAGCTGGAGGAGCTGAAGCTTTCTTT
TRBJ1-2	.	TRBV7-2	TRBD1	CASSSVQGAFTYGYTF	TGTGCCAGCAGCTCCGTACAGGGGGCGTTCACCTATGGCTACACCTTC
TRBJ2-5	once	TRBV30	TRBD2	CACTGRGGEETQYF	TGTGCCTGTACGGGGCGGGGGGGCGAAGAGACCCAGTACTTC
TRBJ2-5	.	TRBV10-2	TRBD2	CASGDTSEETQYF	TGCGCCAGCGGTGATACTAGCGAGGAGACCCAGTACTTC
TRBJ2-5	.	TRBV6-6	TRBD2	CASSYQGAGGATQYF	TGTGCCAGCAGTTATCAGGGAGCGGGGGGGGCGACCCAGTACTTC
TRBJ2-6	.	TRBV5-4	TRBD1	CAGRTGGFSGANVLTF	TGTGCCGGAAGGACAGGGGGGTTCTCTGGGGCCAACGTCCTGACTTTC
TRBJ1-1	few	TRBV5-1	.	CASSLEAGLGTEAFF	TGCGCCAGCAGCTTGGAGGCAGGGCTTGGTACTGAAGCTTTCTTT
TRBJ1-1	.	TRBV5-1	.	CASSLGFGFPEAFF	TGCGCCAGCAGCTTGGGGTTCGGGTTCCCTGAAGCTTTCTTT
TRBJ1-1	.	TRBV5-4	TRBD1	CASSSQGGLNTEAFF	TGTGCCAGCAGCTCCCAGGGGGGCCTGAACACTGAAGCTTTCTTT
TRBJ1-2	.	TRBV6-2/TRBV6-3	.	CASSPPGQSWGYTF	TGTGCCAGCAGCCCCCCGGGACAATCCTGGGGCTACACCTTC
TRBJ2-7	.	TRBV5-4	.	CASSPGAGAYYEQYF	TGTGCCAGCAGCCCAGGGGCGGGGGCCTACTACGAGCAGTACTTC
TRBJ1-1	.	TRBV6-1	.	CASSEFPDTEAFF	TGTGCCAGCAGTGAATTCCCTGACACTGAAGCTTTCTTT
TRBJ2-4	.	TRBV7-2	.	CASSFGVAKNIQYF	TGTGCCAGCAGCTTCGGGGTAGCCAAAAACATTCAGTACTTC
TRBJ1-5	.	TRBV18	.	CASSPDGQPWEPQHF	TGTGCCAGCTCACCAGATGGACAGCCTTGGGAGCCCCAGCATTTT
TRBJ1-1	.	TRBV18	.	CASSPPGGSRTEAFF	TGTGCCAGCTCCCCCCCGGGGGGTTCGCGCACTGAAGCTTTCTTT
TRBJ2-7	once	TRBV28	TRBD1	CASTRPPGTGISYEQYF	TGTGCCAGCACTCGTCCCCCGGGGACAGGGATCTCCTACGAGCAGTACTTC
TRBJ1-1	.	TRBV2	.	CASSEKNRPAGTEAFF	TGTGCCAGCAGTGAAAAGAACAGACCCGCGGGTACTGAAGCTTTCTTT
TRBJ1-2	.	TRBV5-1	.	CASSLGQNYGYTF	TGCGCCAGCAGCTTGGGGCAGAACTATGGCTACACCTTC
TRBJ2-3	.	TRBV6-2/TRBV6-3	.	CASSYGGHSTDTQYF	TGTGCCAGCAGTTACGGGGGACATTCCACAGATACGCAGTATTTT
TRBJ1-1	.	TRBV11-2	.	CASSFGLMNTEAFF	TGTGCCAGCAGCTTCGGACTGATGAACACTGAAGCTTTCTTT
TRBJ1-5	.	TRBV7-9	TRBD1	CASSNTGANQPQHF	TGTGCCAGCAGCAACACAGGGGCCAATCAGCCCCAGCATTTT
TRBJ1-1	.	TRBV5-4	.	CASSSQLMDTEAFF	TGTGCCAGCAGCTCCCAGTTAATGGACACTGAAGCTTTCTTT
TRBJ1-2	.	TRBV30	TRBD1	CACSTGGYGYTF	TGTGCCTGCAGTACAGGGGGCTATGGCTACACCTTC
TRBJ1-1	few	TRBV29-1	.	CSVGPQAFF	TGCAGCGTTGGTCCCCAGGCTTTCTTT
TRBJ2-7	.	TRBV10-1	TRBD2	CASGGLAGVHEQYF	TGCGCCAGCGGAGGACTAGCGGGGGTCCACGAGCAGTACTTC
TRBJ1-2	.	TRBV15	TRBD1	CATSRDLRDSYGYTF	TGTGCCACCAGCAGAGATCTTAGGGACAGCTATGGCTACACCTTC
TRBJ1-6	.	TRBV4-3	.	CASSQEDSINSPLHF	TGCGCCAGCAGCCAGGAGGACAGCATTAATTCACCCCTCCACTTT
TRBJ1-3	once	TRBV9	.	CASSPNLGGPGSGNTIYF	TGTGCCAGCAGCCCGAATTTGGGAGGCCCCGGGTCGGGAAACACCATATATTTT
TRBJ1-1	.	TRBV28	.	CASSLGTSQRGEAFF	TGTGCCAGCAGTTTAGGGACTTCTCAGAGAGGTGAAGCTTTCTTT
TRBJ1-2	.	TRBV19	.	CATRAPGWTNYGYTF	TGTGCCACCCGAGCCCCAGGGTGGACTAACTATGGCTACACCTTC
TRBJ2-2	.	TRBV7-6	.	CASSSLGVGGELFF	TGTGCCAGCAGTTCTTTAGGGGTAGGCGGGGAGCTGTTTTTT
TRBJ2-5	.	TRBV29-1	TRBD1	CSVKEDRGETQYF	TGCAGCGTTAAGGAGGACAGGGGAGAGACCCAGTACTTC
TRBJ2-2	.	TRBV5-6	.	CASSPFSGELFF	TGTGCCAGCAGCCCTTTTTCCGGGGAGCTGTTTTTT
TRBJ2-1	.	TRBV7-2	.	CASSLSPQNSYNEQFF	TGTGCCAGCAGCCTCTCCCCACAAAACTCCTACAATGAGCAGTTCTTC
TRBJ1-5	few	TRBV6-5	.	CATSSGPLQPQHF	TGTGCCACCTCGAGCGGCCCTTTGCAGCCCCAGCATTTT
TRBJ1-2	.	TRBV5-8	TRBD1	CASSRDRVYGYTF	TGTGCCAGCAGCCGGGACAGGGTTTATGGCTACACCTTC
TRBJ1-2	.	TRBV7-2	.	CASSLDGTGRDGYTF	TGTGCCAGCAGCTTAGACGGGACGGGGAGGGATGGCTACACCTTC
TRBJ1-4	.	TRBV28	TRBD1	CASSLTGGTNEKLFF	TGTGCCAGCAGTTTGACAGGGGGAACTAATGAAAAACTGTTTTTT